The 13 T cell receptor beta chains below come from one sample, sequenced in a study of blood T cell repertoires in COVID-19. The data were produced by immunoSEQ multiplex PCR, yet TCRdb's version contains in-frame clones alone and is incomplete. Of roughly 170,000 clones listed, less than 85% were seen once; the top ten hold approximately 7.7%. Sample: peripheral blood. These receptors originate from a woman in her sixties or seventies with COVID-19, enrolled during active disease.

This rearrangement joins TRBV28 to TRBJ1-5; D gene ambiguous. The CDR3 spans 15 residues. The germline CDR1 and CDR2 sequences are MDHEN and SYDVKM. V was clipped by 2 bases and J by 2 bases, with 10 bases between them. The CDR3 bases are TGTGCCAGCAGTTTAAGTGTGGCGGGCAATCAGCCCCAGCATTTT. It encodes CASSLSVAGNQPQHF.

The rearrangement links TRBV6-6 to TRBJ1-5; tentative D call: TRBD1 (5 bases). V was trimmed by 5 bases and J by 6 bases, leaving 17 bases between them. Germline V gene sequence: CDR1 MNHNY, CDR2 SVGAGI (reference sequence). CDR3 size: 15 residues. The chain's CDR3 is CASSREQVLGQPQHF. In nucleotides, the CDR3 is TGTGCCAGCAGTCGAGAACAGGTTTTGGGTCAGCCCCAGCATTTT.

The chain employs TRBV11-2 and TRBJ1-2, with D tentatively TRBD1 (6 bases). Trimming took 4 bases from V and 6 from J, leaving 12 bases between them. The CDR3 totals 13 residues. Germline loops: CDR1 SGHAT, CDR2 FQNNGV. The DNA for the CDR3 is TGTGCCAGCAGCTCCCGAGGGGGGGATGGCTACACCTTC. Its protein is CASSSRGGDGYTF. Variable domain in full (rest from reference TRBV11-2 and TRBJ1-2): EAGVAQSPRYKIIEKRQSVAFWCNPISGHATLYWYQQILGQGPKLLIQFQNNGVVDDSQLPKDRFSAERLKGVDSTLKIQPAKLEDSAVYLCASSSRGGDGYTFGSGTRLTVV.

This clone was observed a single time. The chain combines TRBV18 with TRBJ2-7; TRBD2 matches 10 bases. CDR3 size: 16 residues. After removal of 3 bases from V and 5 bases from J, the junction contained 10 bases not matched to a gene. From germline, CDR1 is KGHSH and CDR2 LQKENI. The CDR3, as DNA: TGTGCCAGCTCACCGCGAGCTAGCGGGAGTGGGAACGAGCAGTACTTC. Protein product: CASSPRASGSGNEQYF.

The chain joins TRBV28 to TRBJ2-2; the match to TRBD1 covers 9 bases. Germline-derived CDR1 and CDR2 are MDHEN and SYDVKM. Losses at the gene ends were 6 bases for V and 9 bases for J; bases not matched to a gene: 5. There are 13 residues in the CDR3. The CDR3 loop reads CASRMDRGRELFF. The CDR3 bases are TGTGCCAGCAGAATGGACAGGGGTAGGGAGCTGTTTTTT.

The chain links TRBV4-2 to TRBJ1-1; D gene unclear. V was trimmed by 1 base and J by 1 base, leaving 10 bases between them. The CDR3 extends over 15 amino acids. CDR1 is LGHNA and CDR2 is YNFKEQ in the germline V gene. The CDR3: CASSQVGGPNTEAFF. CDR3 bases: TGTGCCAGCAGCCAAGTGGGTGGGCCGAACACTGAAGCTTTCTTT.

This sequence joins TRBV6-5 and TRBJ2-1; D unresolved. The length of the CDR3 is 12 residues. CDR1 MNHEY and CDR2 SVGAGI come from the germline V gene. Trimming stripped 4 bases from V and 9 bases from J, with 10 bases between. The CDR3 region is CASSSDLSEQFF. CDR3 DNA: TGTGCCAGCAGTTCCGACTTGTCTGAGCAGTTCTTC.

The rearrangement joins TRBV7-6 to TRBJ2-3, with 10 bases aligning to TRBD2. The V and J ends lost 1 base and 1 base, in that order; junction bases with no gene match: 5. The CDR3 runs 17 residues. Per germline, CDR1 SGHVS and CDR2 FNYEAQ. The CDR3 coding sequence is TGTGCCAGCAGCTTAGGCCTAGCGGGAGTTGGCACAGATACGCAGTATTTT. This sequence encodes CASSLGLAGVGTDTQYF.

The chain is built from TRBV5-1 and TRBJ1-5; D remains ambiguous. Trimming left V 0 bases short and J 0 bases short, with 7 bases between. CDR1 and CDR2 from the germline V gene are SGHRS and YFSETQ. The CDR3 consists of 15 residues. The CDR3 here is CASSLGGDSNQPQHF. CDR3 nucleotides: TGCGCCAGCAGCTTGGGCGGAGATAGCAATCAGCCCCAGCATTTT.

The rearrangement links TRBV4-3 to TRBJ1-6; D not certain. CDR1 is LGHNA and CDR2 is YSLEER in the germline V gene. V lost 0 bases and J lost 7, with 10 bases in between. This CDR3 region has 15 residues. The CDR3 protein is CASSQEVHSNSPLHF. CDR3 coding DNA: TGCGCCAGCAGCCAAGAAGTGCACAGCAATTCACCCCTCCACTTT.

This rearrangement joins TRBV7-6 to TRBJ2-1; a weak D match, TRBD1 (6 bases). The germline gives CDR1 SGHVS, CDR2 FNYEAQ. V was trimmed by 1 base and J by 0 bases, leaving 10 bases between them. There are 16 residues in the CDR3. In DNA form, the CDR3 reads TGTGCCAGCAGCTTAGGGGGACAACCCTCCTACAATGAGCAGTTCTTC. Translated: CASSLGGQPSYNEQFF.

The gene calls are TRBV4-2 and TRBJ2-3; 14 nucleotides align to TRBD2. CDR1 and CDR2 (germline): LGHNA, YNFKEQ. Trimming removed 1 base from V and 4 bases from J; junction bases left unmatched: 7. CDR3 length equals 18 residues. The CDR3 sequence: CASSQVGLAGGGADTQYF. The DNA for the CDR3 is TGTGCCAGCAGCCAAGTAGGACTAGCGGGAGGTGGTGCAGATACGCAGTATTTT.

The chain couples TRBV15 to TRBJ2-4; D is possibly TRBD2 (6 bases). This CDR3 has 15 residues. The V gene's germline CDR1 is LNHNV and CDR2 YYDKDF (reference sequence). Trimming took off 0 bases at V and 5 bases at J, with 11 bases between the two ends. CDR3 sequence reads: CATSRDQAGENIQYF. CDR3 DNA: TGTGCCACCAGCAGAGATCAAGCGGGCGAAAACATTCAGTACTTC.